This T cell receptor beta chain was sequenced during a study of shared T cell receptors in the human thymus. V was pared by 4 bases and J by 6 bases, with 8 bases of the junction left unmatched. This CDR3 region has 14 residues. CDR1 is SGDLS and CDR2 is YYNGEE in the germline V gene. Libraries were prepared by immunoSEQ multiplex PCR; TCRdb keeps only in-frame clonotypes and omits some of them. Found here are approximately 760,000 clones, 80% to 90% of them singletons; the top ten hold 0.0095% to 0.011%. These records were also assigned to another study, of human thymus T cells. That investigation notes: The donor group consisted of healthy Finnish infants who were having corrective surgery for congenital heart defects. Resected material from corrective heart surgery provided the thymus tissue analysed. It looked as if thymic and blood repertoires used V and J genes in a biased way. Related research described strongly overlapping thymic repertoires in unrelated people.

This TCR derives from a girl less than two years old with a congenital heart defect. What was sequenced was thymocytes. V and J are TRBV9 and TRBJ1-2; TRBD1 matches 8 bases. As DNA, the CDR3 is TGTGCCAGCAGCCCCACAGGGGGTTCGCATGGCTACACCTTC. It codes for CASSPTGGSHGYTF.